This T cell receptor (beta chain) was recovered during a study of cytomegalovirus exposure and HLA in healthy donors. Use of 60 Vbeta and 13 Jbeta primers characterized the PCR. Method: immunoSEQ multiplex PCR; TCRdb's copy keeps in-frame clones and lacks some. The sample lists more than 100,000 clones; around three quarters were seen once. Per the germline V gene, CDR1 is SGHDT and CDR2 is YYEEEE. V dropped 0 bases and J dropped 5 bases, with 5 bases sitting between them. The CDR3 has 12 residues. The study sampled nominally healthy donors, though unrecorded immune exposures were likely. This sequence was found in a woman under 30 in good health and CMV-seropositive. Sequencing input: PBMCs. This chain links TRBV5-6 with TRBJ1-1; D is ambiguous. Here the CDR3 DNA reads TGTGCCAGCAGCTTGGCTCCTACTGAAGCTTTCTTT. The encoded protein is CASSLAPTEAFF.